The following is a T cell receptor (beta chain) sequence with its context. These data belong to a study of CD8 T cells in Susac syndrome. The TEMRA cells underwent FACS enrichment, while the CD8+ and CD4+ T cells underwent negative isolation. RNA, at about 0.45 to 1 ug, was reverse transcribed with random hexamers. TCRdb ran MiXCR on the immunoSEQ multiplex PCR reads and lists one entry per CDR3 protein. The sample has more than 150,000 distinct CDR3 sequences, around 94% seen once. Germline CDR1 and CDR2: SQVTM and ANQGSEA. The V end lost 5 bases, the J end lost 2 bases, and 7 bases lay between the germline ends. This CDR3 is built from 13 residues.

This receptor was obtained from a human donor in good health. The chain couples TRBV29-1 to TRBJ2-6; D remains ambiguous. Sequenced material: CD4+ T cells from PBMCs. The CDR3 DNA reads TGCAGCGTTTTCGTGACTGGGGCCAACGTCCTGACTTTC. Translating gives CSVFVTGANVLTF.